The present T cell receptor beta chain was sequenced within a study of identical twins. Whole-study results and caveats: Within beta out-of-frame sequences, the excess sharing observed between twins was weaker. Conclusions were drawn cross-sectionally by statistical analysis, without following the same donors.

TCRdb ran MiXCR on the 5' RACE reads and lists one entry per CDR3 protein. The sample records about 190,000 distinct CDR3 sequences, more than 15% being singletons. On this clonotype: No antigen is known for it.

This CDR3 is built from 16 residues. The germline gives CDR1 SGHRS, CDR2 YFSETQ. V lost 4 bases, J lost 2 bases, and 6 bases stayed unmatched. A further study also used this sample, focusing on T cells expressing NK-cell markers.

The gene calls are TRBV5-1 and TRBJ2-3, with 11 positions matching TRBD2. The sequencing sample was made of CD8+ T cells sorted from blood. This receptor was taken from a woman between 18 and 30 years old in good health. CDR3 DNA sequence: TGCGCCAGCAGCGCGGCACTAGCGGGGGTCACAGATACGCAGTATTTT. Its translation is CASSAALAGVTDTQYF.